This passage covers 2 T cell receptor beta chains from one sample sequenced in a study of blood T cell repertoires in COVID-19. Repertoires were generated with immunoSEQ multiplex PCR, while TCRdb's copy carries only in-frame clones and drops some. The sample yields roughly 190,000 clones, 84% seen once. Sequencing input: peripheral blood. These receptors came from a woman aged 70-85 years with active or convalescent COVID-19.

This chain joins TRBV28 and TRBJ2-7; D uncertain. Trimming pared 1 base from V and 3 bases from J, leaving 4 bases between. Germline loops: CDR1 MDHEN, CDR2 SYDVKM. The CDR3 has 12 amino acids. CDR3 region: CASSLSLYEQYF. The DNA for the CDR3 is TGTGCCAGCAGTTTATCTCTCTACGAGCAGTACTTC.

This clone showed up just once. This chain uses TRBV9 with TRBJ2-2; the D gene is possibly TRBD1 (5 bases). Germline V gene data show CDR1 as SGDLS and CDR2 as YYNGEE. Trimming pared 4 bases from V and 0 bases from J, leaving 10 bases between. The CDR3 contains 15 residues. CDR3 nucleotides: TGTGCCAGCAGCCCCCGGACATCGAACACCGGGGAGCTGTTTTTT. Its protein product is CASSPRTSNTGELFF.